This TCR beta chain was captured by sequencing in a study of CD8 T cells in Susac syndrome. Findings and caveats of the study: As the study acknowledged, the number of individuals in its TCR sequencing and HLA analysis was relatively small.

Random hexamers were used to reverse transcribe the RNA input (about 0.45 to 1 ug). TCR beta CDR3 was amplified by immunoSEQ covering 54 Vbeta and 13 Jbeta. TCRdb reprocessed the immunoSEQ multiplex PCR reads with MiXCR, giving one entry per CDR3 protein. The data contain a few hundred thousand distinct CDR3 sequences, approximately 85% of them seen just once; the ten biggest clones take up 0.21%. This clonotype is a singleton in its sample. Its antigen is as yet unknown. In germline, CDR1 is MNHEY, CDR2 SMNVEV (reference sequence). The CDR3 length is 16 residues. V was clipped by 3 bases and J by 0 bases, with 14 bases between them. TCR beta sequencing was performed on blood CD8+ and CD4+ T cells. While CD8+ and CD4+ T cells were isolated negatively, TEMRA cells were enriched by FACS.

V usage is TRBV27 and J usage is TRBJ1-1; possibly TRBD1 for D (5 bases). This TCR was sampled from a human donor with multiple sclerosis. The source material was CD8+ T cells from PBMCs. The CDR3 coding sequence is TGTGCCAGCAGTTTTATCGGACACGCGTTGAACACTGAAGCTTTCTTT. Amino acid sequence: CASSFIGHALNTEAFF.